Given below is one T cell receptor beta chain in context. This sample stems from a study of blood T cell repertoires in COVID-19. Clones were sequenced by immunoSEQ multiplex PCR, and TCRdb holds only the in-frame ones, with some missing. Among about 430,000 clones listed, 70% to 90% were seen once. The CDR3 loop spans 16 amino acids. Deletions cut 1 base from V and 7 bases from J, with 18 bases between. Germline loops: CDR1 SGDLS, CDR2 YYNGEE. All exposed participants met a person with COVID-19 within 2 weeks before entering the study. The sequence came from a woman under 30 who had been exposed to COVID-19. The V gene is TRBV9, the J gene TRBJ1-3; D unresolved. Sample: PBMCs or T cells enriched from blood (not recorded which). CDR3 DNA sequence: TGTGCCAGCAGCGTAAACGCCGGCCCCCTCGGGAACACCATATATTTT. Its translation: CASSVNAGPLGNTIYF.